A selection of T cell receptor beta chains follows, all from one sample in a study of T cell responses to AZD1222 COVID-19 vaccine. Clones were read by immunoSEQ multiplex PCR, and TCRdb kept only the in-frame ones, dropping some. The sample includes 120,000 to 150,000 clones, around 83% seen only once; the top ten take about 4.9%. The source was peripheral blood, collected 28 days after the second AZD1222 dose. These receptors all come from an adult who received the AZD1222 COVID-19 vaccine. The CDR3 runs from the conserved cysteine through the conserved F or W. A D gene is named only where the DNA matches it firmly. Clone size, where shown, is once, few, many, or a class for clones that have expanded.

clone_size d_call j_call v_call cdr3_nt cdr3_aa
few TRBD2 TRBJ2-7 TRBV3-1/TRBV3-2 TGTGCCAGCAGCCAAGATGGAGCGGGAACCCCTGACGAGCAGTACTTC CASSQDGAGTPDEQYF
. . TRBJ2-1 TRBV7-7 TGTGCTAGCAGCTTAGCAGGCGTTAACAATGAGCAGTTCTTC CASSLAGVNNEQFF
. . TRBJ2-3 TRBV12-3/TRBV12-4 TGTGCCAGCAGCTTGGGACCTAATACGCAGTATTTT CASSLGPNTQYF
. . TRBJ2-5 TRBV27 TGTGCCAGCAGTTTAGCCCGATTGCGTGAGACCCAGTACTTC CASSLARLRETQYF
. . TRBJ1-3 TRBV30 TGTGCCTGGAGGGGTAACGGAAACACCATATATTTT CAWRGNGNTIYF
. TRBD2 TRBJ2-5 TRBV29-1 TGCAGCGCTGTAGCGGGAGAAGAGACCCAGTACTTC CSAVAGEETQYF
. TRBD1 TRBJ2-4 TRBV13 TGTGCCAGCAGCTTACGGACAGGGTATGCCAAAAACATTCAGTACTTC CASSLRTGYAKNIQYF
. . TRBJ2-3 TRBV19 TGTGCCAGTTCCTTTTCGAGGGGTGAGAGAACGCAGTATTTT CASSFSRGERTQYF
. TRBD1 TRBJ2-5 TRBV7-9 TGTGCCAGCAGCTCCACGCAACAGGGGCTGTCTAACTTC CASSSTQQGLSNF
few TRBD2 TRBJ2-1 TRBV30 TGTGCCTGGAGTGTAGGGACTAGCGGGAACTACAATGAGCAGTTCTTC CAWSVGTSGNYNEQFF
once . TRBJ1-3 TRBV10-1 TGCGCCAGCAGTGATCCGGGACCGGCCTCTGGAAACACCATATATTTT CASSDPGPASGNTIYF
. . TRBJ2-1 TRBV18 TGTGCCAGCTCACAGGGGAGTGAGCAGTTCTTC CASSQGSEQFF
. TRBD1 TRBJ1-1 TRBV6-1 TGTGCCAGCAGTGAAGGACAGGGGATAAACACTGAAGCTTTCTTT CASSEGQGINTEAFF
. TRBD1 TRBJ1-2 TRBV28 TGTGCCAGCAGACCGGGACAGACTAACTATGGCTACACCTTC CASRPGQTNYGYTF
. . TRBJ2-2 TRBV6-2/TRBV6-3 TGTGCCAGCAGTTTATGGTCGTGGGAGTCTTATACCGGGGAGCTGTTTTTT CASSLWSWESYTGELFF
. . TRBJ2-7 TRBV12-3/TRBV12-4 TGTGCCAGCAGTAGGGGTTCCTCGGGGGAGCAGTACTTC CASSRGSSGEQYF
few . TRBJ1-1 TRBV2 TGTGCCAGTCTGGAAATACAGGTATCCTATGAAGCTTTCTTT CASLEIQVSYEAFF
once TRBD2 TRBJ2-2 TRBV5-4 TGTGCCAGCTGCTGGGGGGGGACTGACACCGGGGAGCTGTTTTTT CASCWGGTDTGELFF
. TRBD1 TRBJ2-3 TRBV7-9 TGTGCCAGCAGACCAGACAGGGCGCGGGATACGCAGTATTTT CASRPDRARDTQYF
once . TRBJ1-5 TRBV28 TGTGCCAGCAGTTTTCCGACCGATTACTATCAGCCCCAGCATTTT CASSFPTDYYQPQHF
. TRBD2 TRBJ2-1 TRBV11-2 TGTGCCAGCAGCTTAGGGCTAGCGGGAGGGCCGCTTAATGAGCAGTTCTTC CASSLGLAGGPLNEQFF
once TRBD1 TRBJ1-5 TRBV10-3 TGTGCCATTGCGGAGGGGGCGAACAGCAATCAGCCCCAGCATTTT CAIAEGANSNQPQHF
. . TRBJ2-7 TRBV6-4 TGTGCCACCGAGCCATATGGCCCCATTCGGTCGCGGCGGGAGCAGTACTTC CATEPYGPIRSRREQYF
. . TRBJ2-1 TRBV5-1 TGCGCCAGCAGCCGCCAAAGTATTGAGCAGTTCTTC CASSRQSIEQFF
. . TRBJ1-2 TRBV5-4 TGTGCCAGCGGGATGATGGGGGCTGGCGGCTACACCTTC CASGMMGAGGYTF
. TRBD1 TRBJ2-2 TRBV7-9 TGTGCCAGCAGCACTTGGACAGGGTCGGACACCGGGGAGCTGTTTTTT CASSTWTGSDTGELFF
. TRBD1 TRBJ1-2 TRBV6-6 TGTGCCAGCAGTCACCATACAGCCCGGGACAGGGCCTCTAACTATGGCTACACCTTC CASSHHTARDRASNYGYTF
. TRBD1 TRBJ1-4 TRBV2 TGTGCCAGCAGAGAACAGGGGGCAACTAATGAAAAACTGTTTTTT CASREQGATNEKLFF
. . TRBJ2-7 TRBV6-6 TGTGCCAGCAGTTATGGAGACAGCCGCTACGAGCAGTACTTC CASSYGDSRYEQYF
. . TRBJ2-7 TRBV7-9 TGTGCCAGCAGCTTAACGGGTTCGAGCTACGAGCAGTACTTC CASSLTGSSYEQYF
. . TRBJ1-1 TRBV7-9 TGTGCCACAAAACCGGCAGAACGCACTGAAGCTTTCTTT CATKPAERTEAFF
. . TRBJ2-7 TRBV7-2 TGTGCCAGCAGCTTAGGGGACCGCCCCAGCGAGCAGTACTTC CASSLGDRPSEQYF
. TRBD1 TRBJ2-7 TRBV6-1 TGTGCCAGCAGTGAAAGAGGGACAGGGCGACCCTACGAGCAGTACTTC CASSERGTGRPYEQYF
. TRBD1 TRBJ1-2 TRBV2 TGTGCCGACAGCACCAGGGACAGGGTCCCCTATGGCTACACCTTC CADSTRDRVPYGYTF
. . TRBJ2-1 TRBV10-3 TGTGCCATCAGTGATAGGAGCGACAATGAGCAGTTCTTC CAISDRSDNEQFF
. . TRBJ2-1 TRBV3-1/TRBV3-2 TGTGCCAGCAGATCAAGGGGAGCCAATGAGCAGTTCTTC CASRSRGANEQFF
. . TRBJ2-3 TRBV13 TGTGCCAGCAGCTTCCCCGATACGCAGTATTTT CASSFPDTQYF
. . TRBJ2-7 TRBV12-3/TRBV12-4 TGTGCCAGCAGTCCCGCGTTGCCATACGAGCAGTACTTC CASSPALPYEQYF
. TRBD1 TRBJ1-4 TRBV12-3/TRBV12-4 TGTGCCAGCAGTTCAATGACAGGGGAAAAACTGTTTTTT CASSSMTGEKLFF
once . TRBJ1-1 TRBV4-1 TGCGCCAGCAGCCAAGTTGCACGAGAAGAGGCTGAAGCTTTCTTT CASSQVAREEAEAFF
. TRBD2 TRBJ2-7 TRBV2 TGTGCCAGCAGTGAAGCTGGACTAGCGGGAGGTTCCTACGAGCAGTACTTC CASSEAGLAGGSYEQYF
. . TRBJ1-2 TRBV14 TGTGCCAGCAGCCAAAATAACGGGGTCTATGGCTACACCTTC CASSQNNGVYGYTF
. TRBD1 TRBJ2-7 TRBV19 TGTGCCAGTAGTTGGAGACAGGGCTACGAGCAGTACTTC CASSWRQGYEQYF
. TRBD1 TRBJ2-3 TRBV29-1 TGCAGCGTTGGGCACAGACAGGGGATCACAGATACGCAGTATTTT CSVGHRQGITDTQYF
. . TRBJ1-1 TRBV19 TGTGCCAGTAGTATCTTTCTGAACACTGAAGCTTTCTTT CASSIFLNTEAFF
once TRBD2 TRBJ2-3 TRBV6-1 TGTGCCAGCAGTGAAGAGATGGCGGGGGACACAGATACGCAGTATTTT CASSEEMAGDTDTQYF
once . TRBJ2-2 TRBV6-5 TGTGCCAGCAGTAGGACTATCAACACCGGGGAGCTGTTTTTT CASSRTINTGELFF
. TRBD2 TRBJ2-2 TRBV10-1 TGCGCCAGCAGCCTCGGGACTAGCGGGGGGCCCGGGGAGCTGTTTTTT CASSLGTSGGPGELFF
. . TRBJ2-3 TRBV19 TGTGCCAGTAGTACCCTCCGGGGGCAGCAAACCAGGTTGCAGGATACGCAGTATTTT CASSTLRGQQTRLQDTQYF
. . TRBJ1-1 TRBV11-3 TGTGCCAGCAGCTTGACACCTGAAGCTTTCTTT CASSLTPEAFF
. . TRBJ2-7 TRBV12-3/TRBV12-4 TGTGCCAGCAGTTTGGAAAGGGGGGGCGAGCAGTACTTC CASSLERGGEQYF
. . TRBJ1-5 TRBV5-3 TGTGCCAGAAGCTTGGACTTGTGCGGTAAACGCGCTCAGCCCCAGCATTTT CARSLDLCGKRAQPQHF
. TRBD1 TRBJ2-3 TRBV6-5 TGTGCCAGCACTCGGACGCAGGGGGTCCCAGATACGCAGTATTTT CASTRTQGVPDTQYF
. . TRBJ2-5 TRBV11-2 TGTGCCAGCACACCGGGGGGCGGGGGGACCCAGTACTTC CASTPGGGGTQYF
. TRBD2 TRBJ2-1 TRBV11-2 TGTGCCAGCAGCTTAGAAATGGGACTAGCGGGAGTGGGTGAGCAGTTCTTC CASSLEMGLAGVGEQFF
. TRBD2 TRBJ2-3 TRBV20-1 TGCAGTGCTATTGAGCGGGAGAGGGGCACAGATACGCAGTATTTT CSAIERERGTDTQYF